Following are 21 T cell receptor beta chains from one sample sequenced in a study of blood T cell repertoires in COVID-19. Here immunoSEQ multiplex PCR was the method, and the copy in TCRdb shows in-frame clones only, minus some. This table has under 250,000 clones, around 83% appearing once. Sequencing input: peripheral blood. The receptor source for this set is a man aged 50 to 59 with active or convalescent COVID-19.

This chain's CDR3 is CASSLDLYAGASGSPDTQYF. CDR3 bases: TGTGCCAGCAGCTTAGATCTTTATGCGGGGGCTAGCGGGAGCCCAGATACGCAGTATTTT. V is TRBV11-2 and J is TRBJ2-3; 10 positions match TRBD2. Germline CDR1 and CDR2: SGHAT and FQNNGV. This CDR3 has 20 residues. With V trimmed by 0 bases and J by 4 bases, 16 bases remained unmatched.

As regards this clone: One end of the junction fails to match germline, which may point to a read error. The chain recombines TRBV18 with TRBJ2-2; TRBD2 matches at 8 bases. Germline CDR1 reads KGHSH; CDR2 reads LQKENI. The CDR3 is 15 amino acids. CDR3 region: CATSTGRGNTGELFF. In nucleotides, the CDR3 is TGTGCCACCTCAACCGGGAGGGGGAACACCGGGGAGCTGTTTTTT.

For this clone: Distinct nucleotide sequences in the sample also encode this CDR3. The chain couples TRBV10-3 to TRBJ2-1; 7 nucleotides agree with TRBD1. CDR3 size: 15 residues. The J segment lost 4 bases and the V segment lost 3 bases, leaving 6 bases of the junction unmatched. The V gene's germline CDR1 is ENHRY and CDR2 SYGVKD. DNA for the CDR3: TGTGCCATCAGTGAAGGGGGCGACTTATACAATGAGCAGTTCTTC. This sequence encodes CAISEGGDLYNEQFF.

The chain couples TRBV11-2 to TRBJ1-1; no definite D call. The length of the CDR3 is 16 residues. Trimming removed 0 bases at V and 0 bases at J, with 11 bases between. Looked up from germline, CDR1 is SGHAT and CDR2 is FQNNGV. The CDR3 sequence: CASSLDQIAMNTEAFF. CDR3 coding DNA: TGTGCCAGCAGCTTAGATCAGATTGCCATGAACACTGAAGCTTTCTTT. The whole variable domain, filled in from reference TRBV11-2 and TRBJ1-1, reads EAGVAQSPRYKIIEKRQSVAFWCNPISGHATLYWYQQILGQGPKLLIQFQNNGVVDDSQLPKDRFSAERLKGVDSTLKIQPAKLEDSAVYLCASSLDQIAMNTEAFFGQGTRLTVV.

The V gene is TRBV5-1, the J gene TRBJ2-7; 10 bases fit TRBD1. Looked up from germline, CDR1 is SGHRS and CDR2 is YFSETQ. The CDR3 is 15 amino acids. The V gene end was trimmed by 2 bases and the J gene end by 5 bases; junction bases not matched to a gene: 7. For the CDR3, the DNA is TGCGCCAGCAGCTTTCTCGGGACAGGGGCCAACGAGCAGTACTTC. Translation gives CASSFLGTGANEQYF.

The rearrangement links TRBV7-8 to TRBJ2-5, with TRBD1 matching 7 bases. Germline CDR1 reads SGHVS; CDR2 reads FQNEAQ. This CDR3 region has 16 residues. The ends lost 2 bases at V and 4 bases at J; junction bases unmatched: 10. Here the CDR3 reads CASSLRGGAGRETQYF. The CDR3 DNA is TGTGCCAGCAGCTTAAGAGGGGGCGCAGGGAGAGAGACCCAGTACTTC.

The chain couples TRBV5-4 to TRBJ2-7; TRBD2 matches at 7 bases. After removal of 0 bases from V and 1 base from J, the junction contained 4 bases not matched to a gene. The CDR3 extends over 15 amino acids. The germline V gene encodes CDR1 SGHNT and CDR2 YYREEE (reference sequence). Here the CDR3 reads CASSLGGGDSYEQYV. CDR3 in DNA: TGTGCCAGCAGCTTGGGGGGAGGGGATTCCTACGAGCAGTACGTC.

The DNA of the CDR3 is TGTGCCAGTGGTTCGAGCTACCAAGAGACCCAGTACTTC. Translating it yields CASGSSYQETQYF. The V call is TRBV19, the J call TRBJ2-5, with D uncertain. Trimming cost V 8 bases and J 0 bases, with 10 bases left between them. The CDR3 consists of 13 residues. The germline gives CDR1 LNHDA, CDR2 SQIVND (reference sequence).

V and J are TRBV6-5 and TRBJ1-2, with D possibly being TRBD1 (6 bases). V was shortened by 6 bases and J by 4 bases, with 9 bases between the two germline ends. The CDR3 is made up of 12 amino acids. CDR1 and CDR2 (germline): MNHEY, SVGAGI. This CDR3 is CASSSGAYGYTF. In DNA form, the CDR3 reads TGTGCCAGCAGCTCAGGGGCCTATGGCTACACCTTC.

V gene TRBV5-6 combines with J gene TRBJ2-5, with TRBD2 matching over 10 bases. The CDR3 is 16 amino acids. The trim removed 2 bases at V and 1 base at J, leaving 5 bases unmatched. Germline-derived CDR1 and CDR2 are SGHDT and YYEEEE. This chain's CDR3 is CASSLPGLAIQETQYF. For the CDR3, the DNA is TGTGCCAGCAGCTTACCGGGACTAGCGATCCAAGAGACCCAGTACTTC.

The chain couples TRBV5-4 to TRBJ2-1, with 11 bases identical to TRBD2. The V and J ends lost 4 bases and 6 bases, in that order; junction bases with no gene match: 6. The CDR3 is 15 amino acids. Germline-derived CDR1 and CDR2 are SGHNT and YYREEE (reference sequence). DNA of the CDR3: TGTGCCAGCAGCGCGGGACTAGCGGCGGGCAATGAGCAGTTCTTC. It encodes CASSAGLAAGNEQFF.

The chain has TRBV5-1 and TRBJ2-3, with 8 bases identical to TRBD2. Germline-derived CDR1 and CDR2 are SGHRS and YFSETQ. The CDR3 is 16 amino acids. The J segment lost 14 bases and the V segment lost 4 bases, leaving 21 bases of the junction unmatched. The CDR3 spells CASSPVLQRGPSSMYF. The CDR3 nucleotides are TGCGCCAGCAGCCCGGTCTTGCAGCGGGGGCCCTCATCCATGTATTTT.

The V and J genes are TRBV6-2 or TRBV6-3 and TRBJ2-3; 14 bases map to TRBD2. With 1 base clipped from V and 5 bases from J, the junction kept 5 bases outside the gene matches. The CDR3 has 17 residues. CDR1 and CDR2 (germline): MNHEY, SVGEGT. In DNA form, the CDR3 reads TGTGCCAGCAGTTACTGGTCGACTAGCGGGAGGGGAGATACGCAGTATTTT. Translation: CASSYWSTSGRGDTQYF.

The V call is TRBV5-1, the J call TRBJ2-3, with TRBD2 matching 7 bases. CDR1 is SGHRS and CDR2 is YFSETQ in the germline V gene. The CDR3 loop spans 14 amino acids. Trimming cost V 5 bases and J 4 bases; bases outside gene matches: 7. The DNA for the CDR3 is TGCGCCAGCAGTGGGGAAAGCGGGGCAGATACGCAGTATTTT. It encodes CASSGESGADTQYF.

The genes are TRBV7-9 and TRBJ1-2; D not certain. Between the trimmed V and J ends, which lost 7 bases and 7 bases, there was a span of 16 bases. Germline V gene sequence: CDR1 SEHNR, CDR2 FQNEAQ (reference sequence). The CDR3 consists of 13 residues. The CDR3 region is CASTLDWSIGYTF. The CDR3 DNA is TGTGCCAGCACGCTAGATTGGAGTATTGGCTACACCTTC.

As concerns this clone: Other DNA sequences in the same sample also yield this CDR3. The chain couples TRBV5-1 to TRBJ2-2; 8 bases are shared with TRBD2. V lost 0 bases and J lost 5; bases outside the gene matches: 3. CDR1 is SGHRS, CDR2 YFSETQ, per germline. CDR3 length equals 15 residues. The CDR3 is CASSLVRGGTGELFF. In DNA, the CDR3 is TGCGCCAGCAGCTTGGTTCGCGGGGGGACCGGGGAGCTGTTTTTT.

The rearrangement links TRBV28 to TRBJ2-7; no clear D gene. The CDR3 contains 12 residues. Between the trimmed V and J ends, which lost 5 bases and 5 bases, there was a span of 10 bases. The germline CDR1 and CDR2 sequences are MDHEN and SYDVKM. As DNA, the CDR3 is TGTGCCAGCAGTCTCCCAAGAGACGAGCAGTACTTC. Amino acids: CASSLPRDEQYF.

This chain uses TRBV28 with TRBJ2-1, with D uncertain. Trimming removed 2 bases at V and 12 bases at J, with 11 bases between. This CDR3 contains 12 residues. The V gene's germline CDR1 is MDHEN and CDR2 SYDVKM. CDR3: CASSLNLMSQFF. The CDR3 nucleotides read TGTGCCAGCAGTTTAAACCTAATGTCGCAGTTCTTC.

In this sample, this clone turned up once. This chain connects TRBV19 to TRBJ2-6; D might be TRBD1 (5 bases). This CDR3 is 15 amino acids long. Trimming shortened V by 4 bases and J by 0 bases, and 7 bases separated the two germline ends. CDR1 and CDR2 from the germline V gene are LNHDA and SQIVND (reference sequence). The CDR3 is CASSKGSSGANVLTF. The CDR3 DNA reads TGTGCCAGTAGTAAGGGGTCCTCTGGGGCCAACGTCCTGACTTTC.

The chain carries TRBV6-5 and TRBJ2-7; 9 nucleotides match TRBD1. The CDR3 totals 13 residues. The germline gives CDR1 MNHEY, CDR2 SVGAGI. V trimming: 6 bases; J trimming: 5 bases; junction bases outside the gene matches: 5. The CDR3 region has the DNA TGTGCCAGCAGCGGGACAGGGAACCACGAGCAGTACTTC. It is translated as CASSGTGNHEQYF.

This clone has more than one count but fewer than ten. The chain has TRBV2 and TRBJ1-2; D not certain. Trimming took 8 bases from V and 6 from J, leaving 16 bases between them. CDR3 length: 13 residues. Looked up from germline, CDR1 is SNHLY and CDR2 is FYNNEI. The CDR3 sequence: CASPRGTPNGYTF. CDR3 nucleotide sequence: TGTGCCAGCCCCCGTGGCACGCCGAATGGCTACACCTTC.